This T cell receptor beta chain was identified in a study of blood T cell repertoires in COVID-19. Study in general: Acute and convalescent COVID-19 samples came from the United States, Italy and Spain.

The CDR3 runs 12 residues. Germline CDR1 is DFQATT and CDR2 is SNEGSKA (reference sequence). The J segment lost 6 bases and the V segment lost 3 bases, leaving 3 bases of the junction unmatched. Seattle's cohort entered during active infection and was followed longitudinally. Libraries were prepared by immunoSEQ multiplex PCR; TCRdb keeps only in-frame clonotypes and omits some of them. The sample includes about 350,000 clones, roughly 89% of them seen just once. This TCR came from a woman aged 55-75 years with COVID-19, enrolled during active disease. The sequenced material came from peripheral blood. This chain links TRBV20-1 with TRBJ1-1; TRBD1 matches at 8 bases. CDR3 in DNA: TGCAGTGCTAGTAAGGACAGGGCTGAAGCTTTCTTT. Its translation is CSASKDRAEAFF.